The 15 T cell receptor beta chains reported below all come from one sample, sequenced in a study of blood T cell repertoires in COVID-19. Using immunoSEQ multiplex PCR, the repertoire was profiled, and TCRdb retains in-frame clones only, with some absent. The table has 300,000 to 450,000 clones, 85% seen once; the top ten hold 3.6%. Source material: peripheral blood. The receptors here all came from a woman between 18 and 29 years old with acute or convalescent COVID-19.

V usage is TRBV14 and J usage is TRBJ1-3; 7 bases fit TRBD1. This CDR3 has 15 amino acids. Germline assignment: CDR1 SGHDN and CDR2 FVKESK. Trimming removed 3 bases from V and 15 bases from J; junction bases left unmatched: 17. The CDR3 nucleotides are TGTGCCAGCAGCCAGGCAACAGGGGCCGGTGGCAAGAGATATTTT. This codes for CASSQATGAGGKRYF.

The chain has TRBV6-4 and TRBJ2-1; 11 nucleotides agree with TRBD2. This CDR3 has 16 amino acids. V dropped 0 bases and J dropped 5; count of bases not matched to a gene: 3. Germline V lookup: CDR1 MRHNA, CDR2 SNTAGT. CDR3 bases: TGTGCCAGCAGTGACTCTCCTAGCGGGGGGAACAATGAGCAGTTCTTC. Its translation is CASSDSPSGGNNEQFF.

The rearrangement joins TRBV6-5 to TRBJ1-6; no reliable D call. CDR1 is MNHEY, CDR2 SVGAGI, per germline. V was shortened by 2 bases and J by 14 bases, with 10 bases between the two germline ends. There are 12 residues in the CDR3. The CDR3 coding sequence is TGTGCCAGCAGTTACGGCGGCATGGCCCTCCACTTT. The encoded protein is CASSYGGMALHF.

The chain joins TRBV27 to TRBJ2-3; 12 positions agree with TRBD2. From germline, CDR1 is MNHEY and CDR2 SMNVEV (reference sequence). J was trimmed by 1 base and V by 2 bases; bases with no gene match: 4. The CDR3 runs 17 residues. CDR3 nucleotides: TGTGCCAGCAGTTTAAGAGGACTAGCGGGACGCACAGATACGCAGTATTTT. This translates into CASSLRGLAGRTDTQYF.

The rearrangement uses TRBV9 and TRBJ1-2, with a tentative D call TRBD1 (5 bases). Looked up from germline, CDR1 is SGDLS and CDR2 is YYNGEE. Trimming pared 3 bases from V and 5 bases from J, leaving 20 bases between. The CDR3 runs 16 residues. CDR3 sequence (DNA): TGTGCCAGCAGCGCAGAGAGGCAGGGTGGGGAATATGGCTACACCTTC. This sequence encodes CASSAERQGGEYGYTF. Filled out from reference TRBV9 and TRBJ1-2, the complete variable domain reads DSGVTQTPKHLITATGQRVTLRCSPRSGDLSVYWYQQSLDQGLQFLIQYYNGEERAKGNILERFSAQQFPDLHSELNLSSLELGDSALYFCASSAERQGGEYGYTFGSGTRLTVV.

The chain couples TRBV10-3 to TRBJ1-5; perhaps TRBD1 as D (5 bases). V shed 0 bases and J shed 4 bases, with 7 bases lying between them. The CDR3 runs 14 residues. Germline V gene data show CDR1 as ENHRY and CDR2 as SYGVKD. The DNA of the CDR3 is TGTGCCATCAGTGAGTCGACAGCTAATCAGCCCCAGCATTTT. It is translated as CAISESTANQPQHF.

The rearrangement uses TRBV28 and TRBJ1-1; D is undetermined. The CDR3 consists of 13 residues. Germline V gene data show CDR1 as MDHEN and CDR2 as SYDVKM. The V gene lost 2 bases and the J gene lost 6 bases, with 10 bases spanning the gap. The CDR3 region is CASSLDGEAEAFF. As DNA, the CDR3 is TGTGCCAGCAGTTTAGACGGGGAGGCTGAAGCTTTCTTT.

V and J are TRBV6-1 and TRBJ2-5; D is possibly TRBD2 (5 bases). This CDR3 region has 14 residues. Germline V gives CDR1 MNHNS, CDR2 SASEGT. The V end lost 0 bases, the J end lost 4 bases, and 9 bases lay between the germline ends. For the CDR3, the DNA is TGTGCCAGCAGTGAAGCCTTCAGCGGAGAGACCCAGTACTTC. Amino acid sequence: CASSEAFSGETQYF.

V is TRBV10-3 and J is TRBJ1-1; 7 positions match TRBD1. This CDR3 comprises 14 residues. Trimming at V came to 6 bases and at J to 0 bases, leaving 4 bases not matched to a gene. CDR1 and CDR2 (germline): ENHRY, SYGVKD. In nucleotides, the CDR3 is TGTGCCATCAGCACGGGACAGATGAACACTGAAGCTTTCTTT. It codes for CAISTGQMNTEAFF.

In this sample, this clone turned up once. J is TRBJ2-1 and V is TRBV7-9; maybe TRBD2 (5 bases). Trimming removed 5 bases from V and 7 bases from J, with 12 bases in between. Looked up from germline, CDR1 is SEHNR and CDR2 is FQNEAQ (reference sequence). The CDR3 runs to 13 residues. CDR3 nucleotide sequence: TGTGCCAGCAGCCCGGGCACGGGAAATGAGCAGTTCTTC. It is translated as CASSPGTGNEQFF.

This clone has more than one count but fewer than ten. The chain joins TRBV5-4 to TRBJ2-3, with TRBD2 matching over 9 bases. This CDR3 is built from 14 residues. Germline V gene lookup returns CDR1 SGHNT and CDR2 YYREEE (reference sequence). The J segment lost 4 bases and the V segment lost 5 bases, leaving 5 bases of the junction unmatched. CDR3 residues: CASSPGLAADTQYF. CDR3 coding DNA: TGTGCCAGCAGTCCGGGACTAGCTGCAGATACGCAGTATTTT.

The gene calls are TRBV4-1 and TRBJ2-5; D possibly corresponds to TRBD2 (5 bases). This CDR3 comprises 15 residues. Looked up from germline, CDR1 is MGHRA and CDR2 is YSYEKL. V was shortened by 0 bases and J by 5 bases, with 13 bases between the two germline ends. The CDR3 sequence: CASSQDKGEGETQYF. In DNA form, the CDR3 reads TGCGCCAGCAGCCAAGATAAGGGTGAGGGTGAGACCCAGTACTTC.

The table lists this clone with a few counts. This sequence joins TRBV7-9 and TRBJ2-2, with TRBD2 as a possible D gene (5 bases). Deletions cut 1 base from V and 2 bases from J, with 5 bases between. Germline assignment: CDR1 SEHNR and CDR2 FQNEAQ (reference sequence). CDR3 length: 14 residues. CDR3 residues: CASSLGLNTGELFF. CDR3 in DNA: TGTGCCAGCAGCTTAGGACTAAACACCGGGGAGCTGTTTTTT.

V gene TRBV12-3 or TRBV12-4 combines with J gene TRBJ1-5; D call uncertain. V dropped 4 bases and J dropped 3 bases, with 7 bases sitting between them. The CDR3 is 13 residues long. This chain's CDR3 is CASSWSLNQPQHF. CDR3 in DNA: TGTGCCAGCAGTTGGAGCCTCAATCAGCCCCAGCATTTT.

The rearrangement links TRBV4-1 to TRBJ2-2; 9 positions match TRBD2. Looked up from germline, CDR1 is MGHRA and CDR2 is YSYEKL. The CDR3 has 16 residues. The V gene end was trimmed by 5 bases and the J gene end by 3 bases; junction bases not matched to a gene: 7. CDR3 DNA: TGCGCCAGCAGCTTTAGCGGGAGAGGAGACACCGGGGAGCTGTTTTTT. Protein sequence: CASSFSGRGDTGELFF.